The clone carrying this T cell receptor beta chain was counted at least ten times. Its antigen is currently unknown. The authors deemed Graves' hyperthyroidism stable absent ophthalmopathy progression within 18 months. The data belong to a study of T cells in Graves' hyperthyroidism and ophthalmopathy. Study-wide points: Model predictions of ophthalmopathy came a median around 7.1 months before onset.

The CDR3 loop spans 13 amino acids. The V and J ends lost 3 bases and 4 bases respectively, with 10 bases between them. CDR1 is DFQATT, CDR2 SNEGSKA, per germline (reference sequence). The source material, RNA transcripts, was used to amplify TCR beta CDR3 regions. When the TCR CDR3 underwent first-round RT-PCR, the HTBI primer set was used. TCRdb called the multiplex PCR reads again in MiXCR, with one record for every CDR3 protein. The table has fewer than 600,000 distinct CDR3 sequences, around an eighth seen once. Material for sequencing was blood. The clonotype comes from a woman between 18 and 29 years old with Graves' hyperthyroidism. V gene TRBV20-1 combines with J gene TRBJ1-3; D is unclear. The CDR3 sequence is CSARWGNGNTIYF. In nucleotides, the CDR3 is TGCAGTGCTAGGTGGGGTAACGGAAACACCATATATTTT.